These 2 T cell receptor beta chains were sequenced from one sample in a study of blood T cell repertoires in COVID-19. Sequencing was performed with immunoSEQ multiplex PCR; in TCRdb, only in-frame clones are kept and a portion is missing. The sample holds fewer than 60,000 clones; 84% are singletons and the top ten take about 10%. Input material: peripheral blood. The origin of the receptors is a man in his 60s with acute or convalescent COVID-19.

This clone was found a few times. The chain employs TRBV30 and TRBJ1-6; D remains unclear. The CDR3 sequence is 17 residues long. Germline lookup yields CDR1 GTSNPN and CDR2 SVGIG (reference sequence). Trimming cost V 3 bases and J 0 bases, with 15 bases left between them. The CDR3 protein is CAWSRSAFSSYNSPLHF. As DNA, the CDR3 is TGTGCCTGGAGCCGATCCGCATTTAGCTCCTATAATTCACCCCTCCACTTT.

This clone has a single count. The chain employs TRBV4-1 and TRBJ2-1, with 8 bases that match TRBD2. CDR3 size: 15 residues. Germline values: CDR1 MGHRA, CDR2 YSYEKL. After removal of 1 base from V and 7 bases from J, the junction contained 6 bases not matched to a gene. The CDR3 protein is CASSQGGLVANEQFF. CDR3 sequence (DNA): TGCGCCAGCAGCCAAGGGGGACTAGTGGCAAATGAGCAGTTCTTC.